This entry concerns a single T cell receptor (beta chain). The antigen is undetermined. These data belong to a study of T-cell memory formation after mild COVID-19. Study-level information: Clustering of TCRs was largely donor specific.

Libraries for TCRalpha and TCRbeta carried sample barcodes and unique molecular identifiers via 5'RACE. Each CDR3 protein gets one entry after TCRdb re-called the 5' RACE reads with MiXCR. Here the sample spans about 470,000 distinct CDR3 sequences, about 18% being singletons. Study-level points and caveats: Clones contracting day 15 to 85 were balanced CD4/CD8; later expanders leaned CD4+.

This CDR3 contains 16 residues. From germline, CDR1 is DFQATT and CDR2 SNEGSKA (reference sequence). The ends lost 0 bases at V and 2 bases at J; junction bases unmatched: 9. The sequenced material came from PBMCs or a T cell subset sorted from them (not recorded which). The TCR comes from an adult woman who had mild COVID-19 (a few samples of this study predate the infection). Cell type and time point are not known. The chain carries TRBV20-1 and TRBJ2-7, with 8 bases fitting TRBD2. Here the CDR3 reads CSARDPQAGAAYEQYF. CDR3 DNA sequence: TGCAGTGCTAGAGATCCCCAAGCGGGGGCCGCCTACGAGCAGTACTTC.